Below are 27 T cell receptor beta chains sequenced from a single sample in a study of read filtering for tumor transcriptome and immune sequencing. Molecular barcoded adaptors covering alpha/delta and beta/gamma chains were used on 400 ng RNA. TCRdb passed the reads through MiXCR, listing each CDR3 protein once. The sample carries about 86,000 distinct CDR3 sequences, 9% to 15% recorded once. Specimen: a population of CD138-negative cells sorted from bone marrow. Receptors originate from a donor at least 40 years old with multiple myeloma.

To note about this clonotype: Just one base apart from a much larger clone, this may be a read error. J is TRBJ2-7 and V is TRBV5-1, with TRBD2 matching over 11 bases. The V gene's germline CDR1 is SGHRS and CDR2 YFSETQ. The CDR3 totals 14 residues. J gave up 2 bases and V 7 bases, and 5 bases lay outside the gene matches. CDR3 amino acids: CASETSGAPYEQYF. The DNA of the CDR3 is TGCGCCAGCGAGACTAGCGGGGCCCCCTACGAGCAGTACTTC.

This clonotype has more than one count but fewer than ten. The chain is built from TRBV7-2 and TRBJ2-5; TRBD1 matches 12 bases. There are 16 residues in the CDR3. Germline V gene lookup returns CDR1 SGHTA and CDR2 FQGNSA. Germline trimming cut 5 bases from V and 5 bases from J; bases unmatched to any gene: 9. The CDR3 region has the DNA TGTGCCAGCAGCCCGCAGGGACAGGGGGCATGGGAGACCCAGTACTTC. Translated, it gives CASSPQGQGAWETQYF.

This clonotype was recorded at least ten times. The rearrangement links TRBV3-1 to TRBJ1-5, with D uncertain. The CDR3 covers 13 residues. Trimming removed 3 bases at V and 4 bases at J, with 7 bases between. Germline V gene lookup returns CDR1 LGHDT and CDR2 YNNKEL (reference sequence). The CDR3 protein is CASSQDVNQPQHF. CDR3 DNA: TGTGCCAGCAGCCAGGACGTAAATCAGCCCCAGCATTTT.

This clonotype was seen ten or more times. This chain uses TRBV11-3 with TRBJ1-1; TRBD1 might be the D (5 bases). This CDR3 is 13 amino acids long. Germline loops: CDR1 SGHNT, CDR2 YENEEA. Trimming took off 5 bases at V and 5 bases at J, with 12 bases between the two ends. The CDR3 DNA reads TGTGCCAGCAGCCCTACAGGTAGGACTGAAGCTTTCTTT. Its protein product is CASSPTGRTEAFF.

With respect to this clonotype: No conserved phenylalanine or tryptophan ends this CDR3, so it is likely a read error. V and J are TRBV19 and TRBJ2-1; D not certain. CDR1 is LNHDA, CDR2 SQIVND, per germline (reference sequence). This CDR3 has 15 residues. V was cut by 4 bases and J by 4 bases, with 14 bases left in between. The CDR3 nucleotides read TGTGCCAGTAGTACTTGCGGAGCTGGATACAATGAGCAGTTCTCC. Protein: CASSTCGAGYNEQFS.

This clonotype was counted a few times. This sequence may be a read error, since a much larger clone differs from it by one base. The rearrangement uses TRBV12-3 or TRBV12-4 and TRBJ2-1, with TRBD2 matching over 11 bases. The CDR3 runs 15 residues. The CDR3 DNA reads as TGTGCCAGCAGACCGACTAGCGGGATAGTAAATGGGCAGTTCTTC. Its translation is CASRPTSGIVNGQFF.

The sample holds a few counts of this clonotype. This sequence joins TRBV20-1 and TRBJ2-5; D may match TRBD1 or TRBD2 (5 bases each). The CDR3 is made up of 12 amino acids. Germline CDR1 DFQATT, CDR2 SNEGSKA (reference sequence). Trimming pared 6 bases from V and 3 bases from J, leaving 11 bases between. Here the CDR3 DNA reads TGCAGTGCACCAATGGGGGAAGAGACCCAGTACTTC. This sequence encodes CSAPMGEETQYF.

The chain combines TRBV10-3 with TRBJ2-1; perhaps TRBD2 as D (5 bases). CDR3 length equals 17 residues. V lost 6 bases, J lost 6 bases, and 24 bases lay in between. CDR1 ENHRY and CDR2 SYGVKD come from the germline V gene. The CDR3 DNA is TGTGCCATCAGCGGATCTAAACTAGGCTCAGTCATCAATGAGCAGTTCTTC. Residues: CAISGSKLGSVINEQFF.

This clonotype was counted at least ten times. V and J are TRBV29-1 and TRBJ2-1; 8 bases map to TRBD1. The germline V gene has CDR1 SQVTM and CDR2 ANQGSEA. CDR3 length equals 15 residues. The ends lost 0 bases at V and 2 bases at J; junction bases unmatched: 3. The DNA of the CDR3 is TGCAGCGTTGAAGATGGGACAGGAGCCTACAATGAGCAGTTCTTC. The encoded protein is CSVEDGTGAYNEQFF.

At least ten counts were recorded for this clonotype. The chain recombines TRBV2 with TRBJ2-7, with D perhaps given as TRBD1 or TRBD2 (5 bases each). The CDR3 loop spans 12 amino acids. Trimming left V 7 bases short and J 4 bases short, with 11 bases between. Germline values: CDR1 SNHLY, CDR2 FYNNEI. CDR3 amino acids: CASMGDGYEQYF. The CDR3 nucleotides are TGTGCCAGCATGGGGGATGGGTACGAGCAGTACTTC.

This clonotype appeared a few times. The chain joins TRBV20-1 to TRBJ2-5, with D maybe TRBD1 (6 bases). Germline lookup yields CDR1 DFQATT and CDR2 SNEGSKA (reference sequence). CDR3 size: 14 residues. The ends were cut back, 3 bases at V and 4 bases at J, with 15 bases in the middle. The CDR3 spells CSARIAGARETQYF. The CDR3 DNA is TGCAGTGCTAGGATTGCAGGGGCGAGAGAGACCCAGTACTTC.

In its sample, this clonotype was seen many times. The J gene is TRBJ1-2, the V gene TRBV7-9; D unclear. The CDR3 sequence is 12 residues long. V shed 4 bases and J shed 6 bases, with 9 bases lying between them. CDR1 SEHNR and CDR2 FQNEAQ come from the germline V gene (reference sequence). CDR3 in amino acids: CASSSPVDGYTF. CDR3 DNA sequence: TGTGCCAGCAGCTCCCCGGTAGATGGCTACACCTTC.

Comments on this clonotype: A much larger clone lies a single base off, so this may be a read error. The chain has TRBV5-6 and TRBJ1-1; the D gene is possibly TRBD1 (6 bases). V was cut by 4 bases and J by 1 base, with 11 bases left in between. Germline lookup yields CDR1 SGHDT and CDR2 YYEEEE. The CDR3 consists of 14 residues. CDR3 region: CASSLLDRNTEAFF. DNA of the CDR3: TGTGCCAGCAGCCTCTTGGACAGGAACACTGAAGCTTTCTTT.

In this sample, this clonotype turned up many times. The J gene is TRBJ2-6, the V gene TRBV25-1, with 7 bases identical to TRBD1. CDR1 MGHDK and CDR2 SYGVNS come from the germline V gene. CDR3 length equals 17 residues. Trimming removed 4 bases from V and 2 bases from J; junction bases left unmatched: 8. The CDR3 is CASSGESGTAGANVLTF. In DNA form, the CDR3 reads TGTGCCAGCAGTGGGGAATCCGGGACAGCTGGGGCCAACGTCCTGACTTTC. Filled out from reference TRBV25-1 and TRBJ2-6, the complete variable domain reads EADIYQTPRYLVIGTGKKITLECSQTMGHDKMYWYQQDPGMELHLIHYSYGVNSTEKGDLSSESTVSRIRTEHFPLTLESARPSHTSQYLCASSGESGTAGANVLTFGAGSRLTVL.

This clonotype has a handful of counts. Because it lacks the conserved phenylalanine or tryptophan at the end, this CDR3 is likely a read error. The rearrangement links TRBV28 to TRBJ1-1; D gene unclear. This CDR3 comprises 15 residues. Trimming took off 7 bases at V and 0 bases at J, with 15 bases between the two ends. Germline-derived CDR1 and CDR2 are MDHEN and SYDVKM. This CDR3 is CASKVWISMNTEAFS. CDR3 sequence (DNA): TGTGCCAGCAAGGTGTGGATTTCAATGAACACTGAAGCTTTCTCT.

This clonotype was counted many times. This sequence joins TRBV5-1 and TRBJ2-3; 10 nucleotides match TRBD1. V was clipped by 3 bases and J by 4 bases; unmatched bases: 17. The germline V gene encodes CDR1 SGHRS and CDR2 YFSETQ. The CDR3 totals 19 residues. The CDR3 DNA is TGCGCCAGCAGCTCCCCAACCACCGAGACAGGGGGCTTTGCAGATACGCAGTATTTT. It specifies CASSSPTTETGGFADTQYF.

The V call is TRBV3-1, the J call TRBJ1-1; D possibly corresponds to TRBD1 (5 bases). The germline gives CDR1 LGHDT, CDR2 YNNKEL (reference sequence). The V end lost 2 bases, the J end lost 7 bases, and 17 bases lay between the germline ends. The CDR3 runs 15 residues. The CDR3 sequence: CASSQPQGLWSEAFF. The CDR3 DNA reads TGTGCCAGCAGCCAACCCCAGGGTTTGTGGAGTGAAGCTTTCTTT.

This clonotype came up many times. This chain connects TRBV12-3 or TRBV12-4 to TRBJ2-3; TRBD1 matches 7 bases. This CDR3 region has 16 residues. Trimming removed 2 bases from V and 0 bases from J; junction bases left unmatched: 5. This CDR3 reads CASSLRDSISTDTQYF. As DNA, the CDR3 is TGTGCCAGCAGTTTAAGGGACAGCATAAGCACAGATACGCAGTATTTT.

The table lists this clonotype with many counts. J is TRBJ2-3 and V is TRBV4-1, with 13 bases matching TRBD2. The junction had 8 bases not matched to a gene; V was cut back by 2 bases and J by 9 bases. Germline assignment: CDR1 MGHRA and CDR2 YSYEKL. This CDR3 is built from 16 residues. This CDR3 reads CASSQWTSGRLKTQYF. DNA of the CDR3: TGCGCCAGCAGCCAATGGACTAGCGGGAGATTGAAGACGCAGTATTTT.

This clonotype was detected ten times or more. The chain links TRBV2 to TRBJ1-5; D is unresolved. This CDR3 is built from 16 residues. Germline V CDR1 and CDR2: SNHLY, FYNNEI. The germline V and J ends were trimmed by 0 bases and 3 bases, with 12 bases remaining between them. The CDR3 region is CASSEAITVDNQPQHF. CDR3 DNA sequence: TGTGCCAGCAGTGAAGCTATTACCGTCGACAATCAGCCCCAGCATTTT.

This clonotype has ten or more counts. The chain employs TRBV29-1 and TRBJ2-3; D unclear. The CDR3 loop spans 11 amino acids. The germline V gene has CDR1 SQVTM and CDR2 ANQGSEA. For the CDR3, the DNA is TGCATCGCACGTAGAGGAGATACGCAGTATTTT. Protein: CIARRGDTQYF.

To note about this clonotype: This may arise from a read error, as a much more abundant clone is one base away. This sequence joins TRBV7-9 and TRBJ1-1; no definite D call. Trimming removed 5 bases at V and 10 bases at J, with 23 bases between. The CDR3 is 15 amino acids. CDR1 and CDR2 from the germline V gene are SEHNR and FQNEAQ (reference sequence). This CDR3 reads CASSLSSPDGSRAFF. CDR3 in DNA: TGTGCCAGCAGCCTATCATCCCCCGACGGCAGCCGAGCTTTCTTT.

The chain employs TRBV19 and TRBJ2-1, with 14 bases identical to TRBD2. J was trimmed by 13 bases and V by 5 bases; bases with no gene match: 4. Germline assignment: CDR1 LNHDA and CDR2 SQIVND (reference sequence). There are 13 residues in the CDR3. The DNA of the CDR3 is TGTGCCAGTAGTCCAGGGACTAGCGGGAGCCAGTTCTTC. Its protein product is CASSPGTSGSQFF.

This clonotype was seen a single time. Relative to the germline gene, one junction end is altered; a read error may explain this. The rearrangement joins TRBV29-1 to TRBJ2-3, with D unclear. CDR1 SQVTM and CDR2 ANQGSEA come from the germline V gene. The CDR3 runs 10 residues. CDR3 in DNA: TGCAGCGTTGAGGCGGATACGCTGTATTTT. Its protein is CSVEADTLYF.

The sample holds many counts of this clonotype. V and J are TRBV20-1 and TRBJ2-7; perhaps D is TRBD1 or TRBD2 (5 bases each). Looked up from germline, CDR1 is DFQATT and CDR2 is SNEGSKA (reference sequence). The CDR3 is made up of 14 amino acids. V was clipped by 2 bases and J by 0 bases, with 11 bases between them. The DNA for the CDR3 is TGCAGTGCTAGAAGGGACCGGCACTCCTACGAGCAGTACTTC. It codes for CSARRDRHSYEQYF.

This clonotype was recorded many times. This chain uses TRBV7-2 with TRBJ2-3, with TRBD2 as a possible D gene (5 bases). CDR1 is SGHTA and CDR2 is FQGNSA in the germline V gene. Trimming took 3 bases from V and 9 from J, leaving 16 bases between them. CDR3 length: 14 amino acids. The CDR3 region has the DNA TGTGCCAGCAGCTTCTGGACTGGCGCTAGCACGCAGTATTTT. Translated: CASSFWTGASTQYF.

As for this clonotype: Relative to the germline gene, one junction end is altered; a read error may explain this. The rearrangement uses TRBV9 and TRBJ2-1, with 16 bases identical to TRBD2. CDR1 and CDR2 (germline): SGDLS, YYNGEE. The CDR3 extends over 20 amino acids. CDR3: CASSVGPGTSGRAGYSEQFF. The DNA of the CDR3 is TGTGCCAGCAGCGTAGGACCCGGGACTAGCGGGAGGGCCGGGTACAGTGAGCAGTTCTTC.